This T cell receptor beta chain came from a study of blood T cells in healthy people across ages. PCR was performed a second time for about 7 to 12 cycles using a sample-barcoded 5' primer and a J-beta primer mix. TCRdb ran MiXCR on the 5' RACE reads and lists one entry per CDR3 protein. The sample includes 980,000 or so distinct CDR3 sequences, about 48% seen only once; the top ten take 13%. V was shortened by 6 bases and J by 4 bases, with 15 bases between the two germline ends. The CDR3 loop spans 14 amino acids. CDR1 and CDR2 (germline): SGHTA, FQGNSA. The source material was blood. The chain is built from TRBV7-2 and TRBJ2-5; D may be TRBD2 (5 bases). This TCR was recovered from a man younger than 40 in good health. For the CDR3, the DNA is TGTGCCAGCAGTTTCGAGGGTCGTCCAGAGACCCAGTACTTC. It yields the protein CASSFEGRPETQYF. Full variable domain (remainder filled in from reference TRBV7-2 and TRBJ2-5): GAGVSQSPSNKVTEKGKDVELRCDPISGHTALYWYRQSLGQGLEFLIYFQGNSAPDKSGLPSDRFSAERTGGSVSTLTIQRTQQEDSAVYLCASSFEGRPETQYFGPGTRLLVL.